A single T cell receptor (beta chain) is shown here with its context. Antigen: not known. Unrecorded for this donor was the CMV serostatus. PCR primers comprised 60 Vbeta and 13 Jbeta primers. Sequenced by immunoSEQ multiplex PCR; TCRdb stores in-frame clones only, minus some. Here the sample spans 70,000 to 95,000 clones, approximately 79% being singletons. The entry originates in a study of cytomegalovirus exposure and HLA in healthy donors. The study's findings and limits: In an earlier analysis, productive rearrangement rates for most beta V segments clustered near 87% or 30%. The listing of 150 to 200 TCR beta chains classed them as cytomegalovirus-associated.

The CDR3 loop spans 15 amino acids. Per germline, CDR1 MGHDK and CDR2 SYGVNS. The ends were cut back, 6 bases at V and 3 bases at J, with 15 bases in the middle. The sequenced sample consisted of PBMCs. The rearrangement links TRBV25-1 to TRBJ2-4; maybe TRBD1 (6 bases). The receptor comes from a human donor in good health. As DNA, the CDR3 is TGTGCCAGCAGCCCTCCGGGACAAAGCAAAAACATTCAGTACTTC. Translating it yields CASSPPGQSKNIQYF.